Listed below are T cell receptor beta chains from one sample, sequenced in a study of T cell responses to AZD1222 COVID-19 vaccine. Assay: immunoSEQ multiplex PCR; the TCRdb copy retains only in-frame clones and omits some. The data hold over 130,000 clones, with approximately 90% observed a single time. The material sequenced was peripheral blood, taken 28 days after the second AZD1222 dose. The receptors originated from an adult who received the AZD1222 COVID-19 vaccine. CDR3s include the opening cysteine and the closing phenylalanine or tryptophan. D genes are given only for firm matches. Size tells how often a clone was seen (once, few, many) or the class of an expanded clone, and some rows leave it out.

TRBJ1-1 | . | . | TRBV5-1 | TGCGCCAGCAGCTGGACCTTGAACACTGAAGCTTTCTTT | CASSWTLNTEAFF
TRBJ2-3 | . | TRBD2 | TRBV7-2 | TGTGCCAGCAGCTTTCCGGGACTAGCTTCAGATACGCAGTATTTT | CASSFPGLASDTQYF
TRBJ1-6 | . | . | TRBV30 | TGTGCCTGGAGTGTGGTCCTGAATTCACCCCTCCACTTT | CAWSVVLNSPLHF
TRBJ1-2 | . | . | TRBV11-2 | TGTGCCAGCAGCTTAGGAGGAGGGTTATATGGCTACACCTTC | CASSLGGGLYGYTF
TRBJ2-7 | . | . | TRBV6-6 | TGTGCCAGCAGAACCGGGACATCCACCTACGAGCAGTACTTC | CASRTGTSTYEQYF
TRBJ1-2 | . | . | TRBV7-2 | TGTGCCAGCAGCTTCCGGGACAACTATGGCTACACCTTC | CASSFRDNYGYTF
TRBJ2-5 | . | TRBD2 | TRBV10-3 | TGTGCCATCAGCGACTCGGGACTAGGAGGAGAGACCCAGTACTTC | CAISDSGLGGETQYF
TRBJ1-1 | once | . | TRBV5-4 | TGTGCCAGCAGCTCCGCCTTGAACACTGAAGCTTTCTTT | CASSSALNTEAFF
TRBJ2-1 | once | TRBD2 | TRBV9 | TGTGCCAGCAGCGTAAGTCGGGGGGAGTACAATGAGCAGTTCTTC | CASSVSRGEYNEQFF
TRBJ2-7 | . | . | TRBV6-5 | TGTGCCAGCAGAATTAAGACGGCCCACTCCTACGAGCAGTACTTC | CASRIKTAHSYEQYF
TRBJ1-2 | once | TRBD1 | TRBV27 | TGTGCCAGCAGTCCCACACCGACAGGGTTGGGCTATGGCTACACCTTC | CASSPTPTGLGYGYTF
TRBJ2-3 | . | TRBD1 | TRBV10-3 | TGTGCCATCAGTGCTCCCGGGACAGGGAAAACAGATACGCAGTATTTT | CAISAPGTGKTDTQYF
TRBJ1-5 | . | . | TRBV28 | TGTGCCAGCAGCCAGGGGTCTCAGCCCCAGCATTTT | CASSQGSQPQHF
TRBJ1-1 | . | . | TRBV29-1 | TGCAGCGTGTATTCCAGGGTGGCGAACACTGAAGCTTTCTTT | CSVYSRVANTEAFF
TRBJ2-5 | . | . | TRBV7-9 | TGTGCCAGCAGCCCCGCGGACTTC | CASSPADF
TRBJ1-1 | . | . | TRBV18 | TGTGCCAGCTCACCAAATCGGCAGGCGTTTGAAGCTTTCTTT | CASSPNRQAFEAFF
TRBJ1-3 | once | . | TRBV28 | TGTGCCAGCAGTTTATTTACAAACCCATCTGGAAACACCATATATTTT | CASSLFTNPSGNTIYF
TRBJ2-5 | . | . | TRBV6-5 | TGTGCCAGCAGCCCCCGGGCCGGGGAGACCCAGTACTTC | CASSPRAGETQYF
TRBJ2-1 | . | . | TRBV25-1 | TGTGCCAGCGCTAGCAGTAGCTCCTACAATGAGCAGTTCTTC | CASASSSSYNEQFF
TRBJ1-1 | . | . | TRBV5-6 | TGTGCCAGCAGCTTGGGGGGAGGTGACACTGAAGCTTTCTTT | CASSLGGGDTEAFF
TRBJ1-2 | . | . | TRBV27 | TGTGCCAGCAGTTTTAGCTCGAGGGGCGCCTCCTATGGCTACACCTTC | CASSFSSRGASYGYTF
TRBJ1-5 | . | TRBD1 | TRBV6-5 | TGTGCCAGCAGTTGGGACAGGGGGTTGGGTCAGCCCCAGCATTTT | CASSWDRGLGQPQHF
TRBJ1-1 | . | . | TRBV7-3 | TGTGCCAGCAGCTTAGGTATCAGCCGGAACACTGAAGCTTTCTTT | CASSLGISRNTEAFF
TRBJ2-1 | . | . | TRBV5-6 | TGTGCCAGCAGCCTCGACCTTTACAATGAGCAGTTCTTC | CASSLDLYNEQFF
TRBJ2-2 | once | . | TRBV24-1 | TGTGCCACCAGTGATTCCTCGGGGGGCTCCGGGGAGCTGTTTTTT | CATSDSSGGSGELFF
TRBJ2-5 | . | . | TRBV24-1 | TGTGCCACCAGTTCTATCCGGTACACTAGGGGAAGGAAAGAGACCCAGTACTTC | CATSSIRYTRGRKETQYF
TRBJ1-2 | . | TRBD1 | TRBV7-9 | TGTGCCAGCAGCCGACCGCGGGACAGCGCCAACTATGGCTACACCTTC | CASSRPRDSANYGYTF
TRBJ1-1 | once | . | TRBV18 | TGTGCCAGCTCACCGCAGGGGCAAAACACTGAAGCTTTCTTT | CASSPQGQNTEAFF
TRBJ1-2 | . | . | TRBV28 | TGTGCCAGCAGTTTACCTGCCCTAACAAACTATGGCTACACCTTC | CASSLPALTNYGYTF
TRBJ1-1 | . | . | TRBV18 | TGTGCCAGCTCACAACAGATGCCGGGACCGCTGAACACTGAAGCTTTCTTT | CASSQQMPGPLNTEAFF
TRBJ2-1 | once | TRBD2 | TRBV27 | TGTGCCAGCAGTTCTAGCGGGACCTACAATGAGCAGTTCTTC | CASSSSGTYNEQFF
TRBJ1-1 | . | . | TRBV14 | TGTGCCAGCAGTTTCCTGACGACAGGAGTGAACACTGAAGCTTTCTTT | CASSFLTTGVNTEAFF
TRBJ2-3 | . | . | TRBV7-9 | TGTGCCAGCAGCTTAGCGGGAAGCACAGATACGCAGTATTTT | CASSLAGSTDTQYF
TRBJ1-4 | . | . | TRBV9 | TGTGCCAGCAGCGTACCCGGGACGGGTGAAAAACTGTTTTTT | CASSVPGTGEKLFF
TRBJ2-3 | . | . | TRBV6-1 | TGTGCCAGCAGTGAAATTGGGCAGGGAACAGATACGCAGTATTTT | CASSEIGQGTDTQYF
TRBJ1-3 | . | . | TRBV5-4 | TGTGCCAGCACCAGAGGGGGTCAAGGAAACACCATATATTTT | CASTRGGQGNTIYF
TRBJ2-7 | . | . | TRBV11-2 | TGTGCCAGCAGCTCCGTTCACTCCTACGAGCAGTACTTC | CASSSVHSYEQYF
TRBJ1-1 | . | . | TRBV3-1/TRBV3-2 | TGTGCCAGCAGCCAAACAACACGAACTGAAGCTTTCTTT | CASSQTTRTEAFF
TRBJ2-1 | . | TRBD2 | TRBV6-6 | TGTGCCAGCAGTCAGGGACTAGCGGGAGATCAGTGGAGGTCAGAGCAGTTCTTC | CASSQGLAGDQWRSEQFF
TRBJ1-5 | . | . | TRBV7-9 | TGTGCCAGCAGCTCAGACAGCAATCAGCCCCAGCATTTT | CASSSDSNQPQHF
TRBJ1-1 | . | TRBD1 | TRBV6-5 | TGTGCCAGCAGTTACTCGACAGGGTCGGCTTTCTTT | CASSYSTGSAFF
TRBJ1-5 | . | . | TRBV18 | TGTGCCAGCTCACCTCAAAAGACAGTGTATAATCAGCCCCAGCATTTT | CASSPQKTVYNQPQHF
TRBJ1-2 | . | . | TRBV30 | TGTGCCTGGAGTCCCCTGGGGGGCTACACCTTC | CAWSPLGGYTF
TRBJ2-2 | . | . | TRBV21-1 | TGTGCCAGCAGCAAAGAGGCGCGGGAGGCCACCGGGGAGCTGTTTTTT | CASSKEAREATGELFF
TRBJ2-1 | . | . | TRBV7-9 | TGTGCCAGCACCTCCTCGGGGGCCTCCTACAATGAGCAGTTCTTC | CASTSSGASYNEQFF
TRBJ1-6 | . | . | TRBV15 | TGTGCCACCAGCAGAGAAACCACGGATTCACCCCTCCACTTT | CATSRETTDSPLHF